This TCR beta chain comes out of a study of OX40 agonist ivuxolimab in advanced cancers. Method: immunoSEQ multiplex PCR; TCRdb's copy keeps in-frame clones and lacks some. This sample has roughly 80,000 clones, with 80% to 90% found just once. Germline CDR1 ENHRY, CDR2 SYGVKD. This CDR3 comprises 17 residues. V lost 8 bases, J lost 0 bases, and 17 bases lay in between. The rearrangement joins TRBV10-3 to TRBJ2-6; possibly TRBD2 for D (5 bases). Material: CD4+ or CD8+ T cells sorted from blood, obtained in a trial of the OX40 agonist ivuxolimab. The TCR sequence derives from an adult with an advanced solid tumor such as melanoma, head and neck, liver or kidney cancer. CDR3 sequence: CAIARPGDYSGANVLTF. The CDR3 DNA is TGTGCCATCGCACGACCAGGAGACTACTCTGGGGCCAACGTCCTGACTTTC.